The clone carrying this T cell receptor (beta chain) showed up many times. The same CDR3 is also encoded by other DNA sequences in this sample. Original analysis: Estimation of nucleated cell counts relied on the amplification of reference gene primers. Assay used: immunoSEQ multiplex PCR; TCRdb lists only in-frame clones, some missing. For V, J and clone size, that table is used; D and trimming come from the DNA. The top ten hold 5.5% of the sample, which has under 300,000 clones, more than 80% seen once. CDR1 is SGHNT, CDR2 YYREEE, per germline (reference sequence). Trimming cost V 3 bases and J 4 bases; bases outside gene matches: 8. The CDR3 runs to 15 residues. The entry originates in a study of blood T cell repertoires in COVID-19. Across the whole study: Collection of acute and convalescent COVID-19 samples took place in the United States, Italy and Spain.

Sequencing used peripheral blood. The clonotype was recovered from a human donor in a cohort sampled during active COVID-19. The chain joins TRBV5-4 to TRBJ1-2, with 8 bases aligning to TRBD1. The CDR3 sequence: CASSSQGAGGYGYTF. The CDR3 DNA reads as TGTGCCAGCAGCTCCCAGGGGGCAGGGGGCTATGGCTACACCTTC.